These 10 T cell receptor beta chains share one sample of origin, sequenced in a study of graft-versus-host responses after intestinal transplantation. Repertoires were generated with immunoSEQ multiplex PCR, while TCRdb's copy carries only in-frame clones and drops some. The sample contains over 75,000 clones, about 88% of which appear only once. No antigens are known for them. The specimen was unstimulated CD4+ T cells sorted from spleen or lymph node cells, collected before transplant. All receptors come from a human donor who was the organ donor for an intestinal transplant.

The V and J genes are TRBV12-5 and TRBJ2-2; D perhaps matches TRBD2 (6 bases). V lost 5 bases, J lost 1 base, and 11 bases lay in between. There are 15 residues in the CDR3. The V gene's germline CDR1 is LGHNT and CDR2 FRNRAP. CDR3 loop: CASGTPGGNTGELFF. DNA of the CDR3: TGTGCTAGTGGTACCCCCGGGGGGAACACCGGGGAGCTGTTTTTT.

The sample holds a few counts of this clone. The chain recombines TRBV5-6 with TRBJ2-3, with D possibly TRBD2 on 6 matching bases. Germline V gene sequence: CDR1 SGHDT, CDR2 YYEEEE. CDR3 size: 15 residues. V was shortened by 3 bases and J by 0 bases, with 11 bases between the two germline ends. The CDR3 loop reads CASSSDSGSTDTQYF. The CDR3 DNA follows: TGTGCCAGCAGCTCAGATAGCGGAAGCACAGATACGCAGTATTTT.

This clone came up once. CDR3 loop: CASSLSRDTYNEQFF. The CDR3, as DNA: TGTGCCAGCAGCTTAAGCCGGGACACCTACAATGAGCAGTTCTTC. The genes are TRBV7-3 and TRBJ2-1; maybe TRBD1 (6 bases). V lost 1 base, J lost 2 bases, and 9 bases lay in between. Looked up from germline, CDR1 is SGHTA and CDR2 is FQGTGA. This CDR3 comprises 15 residues. Complete variable domain (other parts from reference TRBV7-3 and TRBJ2-1): GAGVSQTPSNKVTEKGKYVELRCDPISGHTALYWYRQSLGQGPEFLIYFQGTGAADDSGLPNDRFFAVRPEGSVSTLKIQRTERGDSAVYLCASSLSRDTYNEQFFGPGTRLTVL.

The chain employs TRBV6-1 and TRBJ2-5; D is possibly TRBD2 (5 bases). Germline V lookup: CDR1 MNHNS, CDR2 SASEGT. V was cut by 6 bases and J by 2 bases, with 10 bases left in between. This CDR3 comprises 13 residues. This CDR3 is CASRVGVQETQYF. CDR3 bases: TGTGCCAGCAGGGTCGGGGTGCAAGAGACCCAGTACTTC.

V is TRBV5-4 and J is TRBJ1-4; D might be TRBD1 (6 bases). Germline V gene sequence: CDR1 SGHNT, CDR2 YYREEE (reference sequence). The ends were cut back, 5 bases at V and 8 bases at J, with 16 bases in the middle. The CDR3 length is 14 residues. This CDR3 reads CASSHTGRGEKLFF. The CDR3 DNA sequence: TGTGCCAGCAGTCATACAGGGAGAGGAGAAAAACTGTTTTTT.

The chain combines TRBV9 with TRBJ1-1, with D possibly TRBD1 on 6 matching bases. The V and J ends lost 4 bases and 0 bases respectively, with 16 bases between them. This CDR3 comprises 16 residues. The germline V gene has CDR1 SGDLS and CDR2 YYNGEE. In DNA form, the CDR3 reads TGTGCCAGCAGCCCTACGACAGGTAGAATGAACACTGAAGCTTTCTTT. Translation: CASSPTTGRMNTEAFF.

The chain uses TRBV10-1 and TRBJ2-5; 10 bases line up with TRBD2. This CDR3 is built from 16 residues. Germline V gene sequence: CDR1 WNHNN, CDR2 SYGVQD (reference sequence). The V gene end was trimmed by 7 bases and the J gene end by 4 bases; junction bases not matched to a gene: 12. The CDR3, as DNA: TGCGCCAGCACCCCGAGCGGGAGGGTCGAAGTAGAGACCCAGTACTTC. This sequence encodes CASTPSGRVEVETQYF.

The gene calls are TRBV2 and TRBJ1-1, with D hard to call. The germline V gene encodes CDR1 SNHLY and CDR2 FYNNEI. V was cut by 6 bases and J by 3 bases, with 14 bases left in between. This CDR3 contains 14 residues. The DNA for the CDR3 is TGTGCCAGCAGAGCCAGCGGTAGGTACACTGAAGCTTTCTTT. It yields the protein CASRASGRYTEAFF. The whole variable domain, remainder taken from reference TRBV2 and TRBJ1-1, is EPEVTQTPSHQVTQMGQEVILRCVPISNHLYFYWYRQILGQKVEFLVSFYNNEISEKSEIFDDQFSVERPDGSNFTLKIRSTKLEDSAMYFCASRASGRYTEAFFGQGTRLTVV.

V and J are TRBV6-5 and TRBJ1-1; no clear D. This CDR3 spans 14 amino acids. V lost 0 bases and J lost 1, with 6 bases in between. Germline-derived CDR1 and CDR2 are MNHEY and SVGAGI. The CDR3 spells CASSYSGRNTEAFF. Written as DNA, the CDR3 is TGTGCCAGCAGTTACTCGGGCCGGAACACTGAAGCTTTCTTT.

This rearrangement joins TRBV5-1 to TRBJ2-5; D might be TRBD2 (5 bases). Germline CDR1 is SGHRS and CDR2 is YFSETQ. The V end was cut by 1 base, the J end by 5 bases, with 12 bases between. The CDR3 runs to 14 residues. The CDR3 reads CASSLIQRAETQYF. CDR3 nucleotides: TGCGCCAGCAGCTTGATTCAGAGGGCCGAGACCCAGTACTTC.